The rows below give T cell receptor beta chains drawn from one sample of a study of blood T cell repertoires in COVID-19. TCRdb's copy holds only in-frame clones and misses some; the assay was immunoSEQ multiplex PCR. Among 110,000 to 150,000 clones listed, 75% to 85% were seen once. Sequenced material: peripheral blood. These receptor sequences come from a man aged 60 to 69 with acute or convalescent COVID-19. CDR3s include the opening cysteine and the closing phenylalanine or tryptophan. The order of the fields is J gene, V gene, clone size, D gene, CDR3 protein, CDR3 DNA. The D gene is left open where the match is weak. Clone sizes are given selectively: once, few, many, or a class where the clone is expanded.

>TRBJ2-5|TRBV18|-|-
CASSPRDLETQYF
TGTGCCAGCTCACCAAGGGACTTAGAGACCCAGTACTTC
>TRBJ2-1|TRBV11-2|-|TRBD1
CASARDRGSIEQFF
TGTGCCAGTGCGCGGGACAGGGGGTCGATTGAGCAGTTCTTC
>TRBJ2-7|TRBV19|-|-
CASSIEGAPSYEQYF
TGTGCCAGTAGTATAGAAGGGGCCCCCTCCTACGAGCAGTACTTC
>TRBJ2-3|TRBV6-6|-|TRBD2
CASRDTTSGHDTQYF
TGTGCCAGCAGAGATACGACTAGCGGGCATGATACGCAGTATTTT
>TRBJ2-5|TRBV18|-|-
CASSTWGDDQETQYF
TGTGCCAGCTCAACGTGGGGGGACGACCAAGAGACCCAGTACTTC
>TRBJ2-4|TRBV27|-|-
CASSLLGGKNIQYF
TGTGCCAGCAGTTTATTGGGCGGGAAAAACATTCAGTACTTC
>TRBJ2-5|TRBV29-1|-|TRBD2
CSVSFLEREGLWETQYF
TGCAGCGTGTCCTTTTTGGAGCGGGAGGGCCTTTGGGAGACCCAGTACTTC
>TRBJ2-1|TRBV5-1|-|-
CASSLDDYEQFF
TGCGCCAGCAGCTTGGACGACTATGAGCAGTTCTTC
>TRBJ2-7|TRBV12-3/TRBV12-4|-|-
CASSLPPSYEQYF
TGTGCCAGCAGTTTACCCCCTAGTTACGAGCAGTACTTC
>TRBJ2-5|TRBV5-1|-|TRBD2
CASSTGLAGFQETQYF
TGCGCCAGCAGCACGGGACTAGCGGGATTTCAAGAGACCCAGTACTTC
>TRBJ2-3|TRBV12-5|-|TRBD2
CASGLGGLAGDTQYF
TGTGCTAGTGGTTTGGGAGGACTAGCGGGAGATACGCAGTATTTT
>TRBJ2-3|TRBV4-2|-|TRBD2
CASSQATGTSGRVDTQYF
TGTGCCAGCAGCCAAGCTACCGGGACTAGCGGGAGGGTTGATACGCAGTATTTT
>TRBJ2-3|TRBV2|-|-
CASSPQGRGTDTQYF
TGTGCCAGCAGTCCCCAGGGGCGCGGCACAGATACGCAGTATTTT
>TRBJ2-1|TRBV15|-|-
CATSRGLNNEQFF
TGTGCCACCAGCAGGGGCCTGAACAATGAGCAGTTCTTC
>TRBJ2-3|TRBV9|-|-
CASSDPTSVAELTDTQYF
TGTGCCAGCAGCGACCCCACCTCGGTAGCGGAGCTCACAGATACGCAGTATTTT
>TRBJ2-3|TRBV12-5|-|-
CASGLGTIGDTQYF
TGTGCTAGTGGTTTGGGGACAATCGGAGATACGCAGTATTTT
>TRBJ2-1|TRBV5-1|-|TRBD2
CASSSWREVNNEQFF
TGCGCCAGCAGTTCATGGCGGGAGGTCAACAATGAGCAGTTCTTC
>TRBJ2-5|TRBV25-1|-|-
CASSQPGMGGATQYF
TGTGCCAGCAGCCAACCGGGGATGGGGGGGGCGACCCAGTACTTC
>TRBJ2-5|TRBV5-1|-|TRBD1
CASSPDRPGGTQYF
TGCGCCAGCAGCCCGGACAGGCCCGGAGGGACCCAGTACTTC
>TRBJ2-7|TRBV19|few|TRBD1
CASSAGGGFQYEQYF
TGTGCCAGTAGCGCAGGGGGTGGATTCCAATACGAGCAGTACTTC
>TRBJ1-1|TRBV13|-|-
CASSPPVKNTEAFF
TGTGCCAGCAGCCCCCCGGTCAAGAACACTGAAGCTTTCTTT
>TRBJ2-2|TRBV25-1|once|TRBD1
CASSEGQDTGELFF
TGTGCCAGCAGTGAGGGACAGGACACCGGGGAGCTGTTTTTT
>TRBJ2-1|TRBV21-1|-|-
CASSPPREGGRPTENEQFF
TGTGCCAGCAGCCCGCCGCGGGAAGGCGGGAGGCCCACGGAGAATGAGCAGTTCTTC
>TRBJ1-4|TRBV11-3|-|-
CASSHPGHTSMGNEKLFF
TGTGCCAGCAGCCATCCGGGACACACAAGTATGGGTAATGAAAAACTGTTTTTT
>TRBJ1-5|TRBV19|-|-
CASSIGWAGQQPQHF
TGTGCCAGTAGTATCGGGTGGGCAGGGCAACAGCCCCAGCATTTT
>TRBJ2-7|TRBV5-8|many|-
CASSLLQGEQYF
TGTGCCAGCAGCTTACTACAGGGCGAGCAGTACTTC
>TRBJ1-4|TRBV25-1|-|-
CASSEYSPEKLFF
TGTGCCAGCAGTGAGTACAGCCCTGAAAAACTGTTTTTT
>TRBJ2-7|TRBV4-2|-|TRBD2
CASSQEGLAGDPYF
TGTGCCAGCAGCCAAGAGGGACTAGCGGGAGATCCGTACTTC
>TRBJ2-4|TRBV19|-|TRBD1
CASSIRGLEAKNIQYF
TGTGCCAGTAGTATCAGGGGGCTAGAAGCCAAAAACATTCAGTACTTC
>TRBJ2-2|TRBV7-7|-|TRBD1
CASSSTGRFSGELFF
TGTGCCAGCAGCTCGACAGGGCGGTTCTCCGGGGAGCTGTTTTTT
>TRBJ2-7|TRBV7-9|-|TRBD1
CASSLGRQGAKDEQYF
TGTGCCAGCAGCTTAGGTCGACAGGGGGCTAAGGACGAGCAGTACTTC
>TRBJ1-1|TRBV18|-|-
CASSPASAVIAEAFF
TGTGCCAGCTCACCTGCCAGCGCCGTGATTGCTGAAGCTTTCTTT
>TRBJ2-6|TRBV29-1|-|-
CSVVRGNPSGANVLTF
TGCAGCGTTGTTAGGGGAAACCCCTCTGGGGCCAACGTCCTGACTTTC
>TRBJ2-2|TRBV7-3|once|TRBD2
CASSLIPGLENTGELFF
TGTGCCAGCAGCTTAATACCGGGACTAGAGAACACCGGGGAGCTGTTTTTT
>TRBJ1-6|TRBV7-9|-|-
CASSRVNSPLHF
TGTGCCAGCAGCCGGGTTAATTCACCCCTCCACTTT
>TRBJ1-1|TRBV10-1|-|-
CASSNREFTEAFF
TGCGCCAGCAGTAACAGGGAATTCACTGAAGCTTTCTTT
>TRBJ2-7|TRBV2|-|TRBD1
CASRDRGKQYF
TGTGCCAGCAGGGACAGGGGCAAGCAGTACTTC
>TRBJ2-1|TRBV30|-|TRBD2
CAWSVLTSGTYNEQFF
TGTGCCTGGAGTGTACTGACTAGCGGGACCTACAATGAGCAGTTCTTC
>TRBJ2-7|TRBV5-3|-|TRBD2
CARSLEGQGAGEKTYEQYF
TGTGCCAGAAGCTTGGAAGGGCAGGGAGCGGGAGAGAAAACGTACGAGCAGTACTTC
>TRBJ2-6|TRBV7-3|-|-
CASSPHGGANVLTF
TGTGCCAGCAGCCCCCACGGTGGGGCCAACGTCCTGACTTTC
>TRBJ1-4|TRBV7-6|-|-
CASSLDRRALNEKLFF
TGTGCCAGCAGCTTAGACCGTCGCGCCCTTAATGAAAAACTGTTTTTT
>TRBJ2-1|TRBV7-3|-|TRBD2
CASSLLAGRNNEQFF
TGTGCCAGCAGCTTACTAGCGGGCCGAAACAATGAGCAGTTCTTC
>TRBJ1-1|TRBV10-2|-|TRBD1
CASSKDRLFEAFF
TGCGCCAGCAGTAAGGACAGGCTGTTTGAAGCTTTCTTT
>TRBJ2-3|TRBV28|-|TRBD1
CASTRQGAVKDTQYF
TGTGCCAGCACCCGACAGGGGGCCGTGAAAGATACGCAGTATTTT
>TRBJ1-5|TRBV18|-|TRBD1
CASSPQGGDQPQHF
TGTGCCAGCTCACCGCAGGGGGGAGATCAGCCCCAGCATTTT
>TRBJ2-7|TRBV19|-|TRBD1
CASSIASGGEQYF
TGTGCCAGTAGTATAGCCTCAGGGGGTGAGCAGTACTTC
>TRBJ1-6|TRBV4-2|-|-
CASSQDEFARSPLHF
TGTGCCAGCAGCCAAGATGAGTTTGCGCGTTCACCCCTCCACTTT
>TRBJ2-7|TRBV6-5|-|TRBD1
CASNPGQGAKWYF
TGTGCCAGCAATCCAGGACAGGGGGCGAAATGGTACTTC
>TRBJ1-6|TRBV27|-|TRBD1
CASILSGGSPLHF
TGTGCCAGCATTCTCTCAGGGGGTTCACCCCTCCACTTT
>TRBJ2-1|TRBV6-5|-|TRBD2
CASKGEAGGGRKQFF
TGTGCCAGCAAGGGGGAAGCGGGAGGGGGTAGGAAGCAGTTCTTC
>TRBJ1-6|TRBV5-6|-|TRBD1
CASSIRTGNSPLHF
TGTGCCAGCAGCATTAGGACAGGAAATTCACCCCTCCACTTT
>TRBJ1-5|TRBV28|-|-
CASSLLGPDNQPQHF
TGTGCCAGCAGTTTATTGGGGCCGGACAATCAGCCCCAGCATTTT
>TRBJ2-1|TRBV7-3|-|TRBD2
CASSAVLAGSNEQFF
TGTGCCAGCAGCGCCGTGCTAGCGGGTAGTAATGAGCAGTTCTTC
>TRBJ2-5|TRBV7-6|-|TRBD2
CASSQRTSGQETQYF
TGTGCCAGCAGCCAACGGACTAGCGGACAAGAGACCCAGTACTTC